The 10 T cell receptor beta chains given below trace back to one sample, sequenced in a study of blood T cells in healthy people across ages. A second PCR, run for roughly 7 to 12 cycles, used a sample-barcoded 5' primer plus a J-beta primer mix. TCRdb processed the 5' RACE reads anew with MiXCR; each CDR3 protein has one entry. The sample lists about 1.8 million distinct CDR3 sequences; about 50% were seen once. The sample was blood. The receptors were sampled from a woman aged 40 to 55 in good health.

This clonotype was counted between two and nine times. The J gene is TRBJ1-6, the V gene TRBV13, with no clear D. The CDR3 has 17 residues. The V end was cut by 2 bases, the J end by 10 bases, with 21 bases between. The germline V gene encodes CDR1 PRHDT and CDR2 FYEKMQ (reference sequence). In DNA, the CDR3 is TGTGCCAGCAGCTTATACCCTCCCCGGCAAGTATCATCACCCCTCCACTTT. Protein sequence: CASSLYPPRQVSSPLHF.

The gene calls are TRBV27 and TRBJ1-1, with 8 positions matching TRBD1. The CDR3 has 17 amino acids. CDR1 is MNHEY and CDR2 is SMNVEV in the germline V gene (reference sequence). V dropped 5 bases and J dropped 1; count of bases not matched to a gene: 12. The CDR3 spells CASSPRTGRSPNTEAFF. The CDR3 DNA reads as TGTGCCAGCAGTCCCAGGACAGGGAGGTCCCCGAACACTGAAGCTTTCTTT.

The chain employs TRBV12-3 or TRBV12-4 and TRBJ2-7, with 7 nucleotides matching TRBD1. TRBJ2-5 explains the end of the DNA better; the J call may be wrong. The CDR3 is 14 residues long. The chain's CDR3 is CASSSRQGMETQYF. CDR3 nucleotides: TGTGCCAGCAGTTCCAGACAGGGCATGGAGACCCAGTACTTC.

CDR3 region: CSVDDRAWGGYTF. Written as DNA, the CDR3 is TGCAGCGTAGATGACAGGGCCTGGGGTGGCTACACCTTC. V usage is TRBV29-1 and J usage is TRBJ1-2; 7 nucleotides agree with TRBD1. The CDR3 extends over 13 amino acids. Germline V gives CDR1 SQVTM, CDR2 ANQGSEA. V shed 6 bases and J 7 bases; nucleotides not matched to a gene: 11.

The V gene is TRBV5-1, the J gene TRBJ2-5; TRBD2 agrees at 11 bases. With 7 bases clipped from V and 2 bases from J, the junction kept 7 bases outside the gene matches. The CDR3 runs 15 residues. Germline CDR1 SGHRS, CDR2 YFSETQ. In nucleotides, the CDR3 is TGCGCCAGCGGACTAGCGGGTAACCTTCAAGAGACCCAGTACTTC. Protein product: CASGLAGNLQETQYF.

The gene calls are TRBV21-1 and TRBJ1-5. TRBV21-1 is recorded as a pseudogene. This CDR3 contains 16 residues. The CDR3 DNA is TGTGCCAGCAGCATCGGAACGGGACTGCGCAATCAGCCCCAGCATTTT. Translated, it gives CASSIGTGLRNQPQHF.

Note on this clonotype: The junction shows a germline mismatch at one end, possibly a read error. The chain carries TRBV29-1 and TRBJ2-7, with 7 bases matching TRBD1. Germline V gives CDR1 SQVTM, CDR2 ANQGSEA. The CDR3 spans 12 residues. The CDR3 nucleotides read TGCAGCGTTGAGGGACAGACCTACGGGCAGTACTTC. The encoded protein is CSVEGQTYGQYF.

The CDR3 coding sequence is TGTGCCAGCAGCGTAGCGGGGTCGGCGAGGGAGACCCAGTACTTC. Its protein is CASSVAGSARETQYF. The V call is TRBV9, the J call TRBJ2-5; D possibly corresponds to TRBD2 (5 bases). The CDR3 is 15 amino acids. CDR1 and CDR2 (germline): SGDLS, YYNGEE. V lost 0 bases and J 5 bases, leaving 14 bases between the germline ends.

This chain connects TRBV7-8 to TRBJ2-5, with unresolved D. The CDR3 contains 14 residues. Trimming took off 5 bases at V and 5 bases at J, with 15 bases between the two ends. Germline V gene data show CDR1 as SGHVS and CDR2 as FQNEAQ. The CDR3 protein is CASSPSIAPETQYF. CDR3 sequence (DNA): TGTGCCAGCAGCCCGAGCATAGCCCCGGAGACCCAGTACTTC. Full variable domain (rest looked up from reference TRBV7-8 and TRBJ2-5): GAGVSQSPRYKVAKRGQDVALRCDPISGHVSLFWYQQALGQGPEFLTYFQNEAQLDKSGLPSDRFFAERPEGSVSTLKIQRTQQEDSAVYLCASSPSIAPETQYFGPGTRLLVL.

This clonotype was counted between two and nine times. The chain recombines TRBV5-1 with TRBJ2-5, with D unclear. This CDR3 region has 13 residues. The V gene lost 5 bases and the J gene lost 1 base, with 9 bases spanning the gap. Germline CDR1 and CDR2: SGHRS and YFSETQ. In DNA, the CDR3 is TGCGCCAGCAGATCGAGAATCCAAGAGACCCAGTACTTC. It encodes CASRSRIQETQYF.